This T cell receptor (beta chain) came from a study of shared clonotypes between healthy human individuals. Authors' processing steps: Because ImmunoSEQ provided only junction sequences with no quality scores, the filtering differed. Clones were read by immunoSEQ multiplex PCR, and TCRdb kept only the in-frame ones, dropping some. For V, J and clone size, that table is used; D and trimming come from the DNA. The sample lists about 120,000 clones; 55% to 70% were seen once. This clone has more than one count but fewer than ten. The CDR3 is 13 amino acids. Trimming pared 2 bases from V and 1 base from J, leaving 5 bases between. Germline CDR1 and CDR2: SEHNR and FQNEAQ (reference sequence).

This TCR derives from a woman in her twenties or thirties in good health. Material for sequencing was memory CD8+ T cells sorted from blood. Subset noted: CD45RO+ cells pooled with CCR7-negative TemRA cells. This chain connects TRBV7-9 to TRBJ1-1; D is ambiguous. The CDR3 loop is CASSLTSNTEAFF. The CDR3 DNA sequence: TGTGCCAGCAGCTTAACATCGAACACTGAAGCTTTCTTT.